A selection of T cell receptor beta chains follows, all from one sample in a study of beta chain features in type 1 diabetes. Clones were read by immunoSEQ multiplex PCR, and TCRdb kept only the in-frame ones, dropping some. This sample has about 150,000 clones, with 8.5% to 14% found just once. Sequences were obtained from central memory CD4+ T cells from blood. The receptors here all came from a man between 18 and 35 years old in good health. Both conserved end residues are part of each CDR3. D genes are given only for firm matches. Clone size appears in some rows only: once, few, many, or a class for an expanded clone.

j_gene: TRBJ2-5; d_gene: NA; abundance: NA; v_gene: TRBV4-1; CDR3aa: CASSQVGLRGNQETQYF; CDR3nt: TGCGCCAGCAGCCAAGTGGGGCTCCGGGGGAACCAAGAGACCCAGTACTTC
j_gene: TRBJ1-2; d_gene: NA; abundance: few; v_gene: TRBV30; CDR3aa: CACREVGGYTF; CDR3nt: TGTGCCTGCCGGGAGGTAGGGGGCTACACCTTC
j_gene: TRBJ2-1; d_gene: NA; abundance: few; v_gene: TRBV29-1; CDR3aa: CSADRGSDYNEQFF; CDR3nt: TGCAGCGCCGACCGGGGGTCCGACTACAATGAGCAGTTCTTC
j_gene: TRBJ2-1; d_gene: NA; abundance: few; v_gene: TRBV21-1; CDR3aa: CASSSGTVQYNEQFF; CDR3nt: TGTGCCAGCAGCAGTGGTACGGTACAGTACAATGAGCAGTTCTTC
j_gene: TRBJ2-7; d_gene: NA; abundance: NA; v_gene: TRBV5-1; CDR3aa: CASSFGSSYEQYF; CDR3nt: TGCGCCAGCAGCTTTGGGAGCTCCTACGAGCAGTACTTC
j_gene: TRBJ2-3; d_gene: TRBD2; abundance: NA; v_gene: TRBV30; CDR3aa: CAWALAGGLADTQYF; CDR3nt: TGTGCCTGGGCCCTAGCGGGGGGGCTCGCAGATACGCAGTATTTT
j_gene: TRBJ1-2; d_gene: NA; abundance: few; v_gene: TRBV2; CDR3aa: CARGSLGNYGYTF; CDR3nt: TGTGCCAGGGGATCCTTGGGGAACTATGGCTACACCTTC
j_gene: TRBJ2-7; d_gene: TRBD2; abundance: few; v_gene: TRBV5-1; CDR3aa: CASGGSGAARGEQYF; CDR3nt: TGCGCCAGCGGGGGTAGCGGGGCAGCTCGAGGCGAGCAGTACTTC
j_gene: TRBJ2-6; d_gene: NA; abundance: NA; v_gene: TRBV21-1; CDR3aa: CATRQGEMSGANVLTF; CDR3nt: TGTGCCACCCGCCAGGGAGAAATGTCTGGGGCCAACGTCCTGACTTTC
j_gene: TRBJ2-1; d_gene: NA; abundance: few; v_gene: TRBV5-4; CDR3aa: CASSTGPGGGNEQFF; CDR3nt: TGTGCCAGCAGCACAGGACCCGGTGGGGGCAATGAGCAGTTCTTC
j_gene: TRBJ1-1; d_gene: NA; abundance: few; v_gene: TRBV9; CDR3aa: CASSVVQSMNTEAFF; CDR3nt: TGTGCCAGCAGCGTAGTCCAGTCAATGAACACTGAAGCTTTCTTT
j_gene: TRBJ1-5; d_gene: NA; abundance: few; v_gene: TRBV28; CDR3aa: CASRWDGNQPQHF; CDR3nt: TGTGCCAGCAGGTGGGACGGCAATCAGCCCCAGCATTTT
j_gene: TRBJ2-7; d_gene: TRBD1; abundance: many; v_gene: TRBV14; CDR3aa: CASSRGQAGYEQYF; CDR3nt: TGTGCCAGCAGCCGGGGACAGGCGGGCTACGAGCAGTACTTC
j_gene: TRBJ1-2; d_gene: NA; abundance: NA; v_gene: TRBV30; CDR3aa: CASVLEGSYGYTF; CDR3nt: TGTGCCTCCGTCCTGGAGGGTAGCTATGGCTACACCTTC
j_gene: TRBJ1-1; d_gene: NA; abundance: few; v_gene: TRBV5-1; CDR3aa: CASSLAAGPRIGDTEAFF; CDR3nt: TGCGCCAGCAGCTTGGCCGCAGGCCCGAGGATAGGGGACACTGAAGCTTTCTTT
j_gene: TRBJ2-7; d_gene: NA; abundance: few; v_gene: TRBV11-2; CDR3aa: CASSPSPLKSVYEQYF; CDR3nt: TGTGCCAGCAGCCCCTCGCCCCTAAAGAGTGTCTACGAGCAGTACTTC
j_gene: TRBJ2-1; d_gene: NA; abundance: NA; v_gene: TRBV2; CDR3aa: CASRSGRTEQFF; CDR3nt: TGTGCCAGCAGATCAGGGAGGACTGAGCAGTTCTTC
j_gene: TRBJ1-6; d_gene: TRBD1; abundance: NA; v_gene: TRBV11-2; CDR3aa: CASSLEGTGPLHF; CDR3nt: TGTGCCAGCAGCTTAGAGGGGACAGGGCCCCTCCACTTT
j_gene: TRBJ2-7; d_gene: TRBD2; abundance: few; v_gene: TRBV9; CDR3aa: CASSVVAGGFYEQYF; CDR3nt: TGTGCCAGCAGCGTAGTAGCGGGGGGCTTCTACGAGCAGTACTTC
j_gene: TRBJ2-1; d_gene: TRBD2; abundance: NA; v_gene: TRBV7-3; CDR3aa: CASSLNPTSGSPYNEQFF; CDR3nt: TGTGCCAGCAGCTTAAACCCCACTAGCGGGAGTCCCTACAATGAGCAGTTCTTC
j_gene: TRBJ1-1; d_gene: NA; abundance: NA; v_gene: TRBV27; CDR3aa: CASSLWGANTEAFF; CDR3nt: TGTGCCAGCAGTTTGTGGGGGGCGAACACTGAAGCTTTCTTT
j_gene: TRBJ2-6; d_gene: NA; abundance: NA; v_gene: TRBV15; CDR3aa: CAARPSGANVLTF; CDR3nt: TGTGCCGCGCGCCCCTCTGGGGCCAACGTCCTGACTTTC
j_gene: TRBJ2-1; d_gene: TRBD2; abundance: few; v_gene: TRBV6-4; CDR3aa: CASSDTSGRYEQFF; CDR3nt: TGTGCCAGCAGTGATACTAGCGGGAGGTATGAGCAGTTCTTC
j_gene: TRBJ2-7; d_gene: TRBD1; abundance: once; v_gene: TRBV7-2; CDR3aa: CASSLGQGAAYF; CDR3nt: TGTGCCAGCAGCCTGGGGCAGGGGGCCGCGTACTTC
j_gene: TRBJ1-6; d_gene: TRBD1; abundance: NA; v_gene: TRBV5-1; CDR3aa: CASSLVPGQGTNSPLHF; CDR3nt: TGCGCCAGCAGCTTGGTTCCGGGACAGGGGACTAATTCACCCCTCCACTTT
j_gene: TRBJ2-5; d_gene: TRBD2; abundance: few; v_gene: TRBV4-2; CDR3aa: CASSQDVGSGNAETQYF; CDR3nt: TGTGCCAGCAGCCAAGATGTGGGTAGCGGGAATGCAGAGACCCAGTACTTC